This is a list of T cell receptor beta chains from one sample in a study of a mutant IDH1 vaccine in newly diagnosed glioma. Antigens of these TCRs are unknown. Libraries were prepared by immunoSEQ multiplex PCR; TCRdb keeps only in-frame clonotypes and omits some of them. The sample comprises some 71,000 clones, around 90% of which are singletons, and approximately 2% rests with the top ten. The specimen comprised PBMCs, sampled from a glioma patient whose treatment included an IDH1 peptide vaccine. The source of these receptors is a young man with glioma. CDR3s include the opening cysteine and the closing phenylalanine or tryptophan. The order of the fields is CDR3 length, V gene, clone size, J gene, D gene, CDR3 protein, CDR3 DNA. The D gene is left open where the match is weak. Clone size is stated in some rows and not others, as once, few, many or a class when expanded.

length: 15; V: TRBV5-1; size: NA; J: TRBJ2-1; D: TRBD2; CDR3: CASSHGTSGRNEQFF; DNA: TGCGCCAGCAGCCACGGGACTAGCGGGAGGAATGAGCAGTTCTTC
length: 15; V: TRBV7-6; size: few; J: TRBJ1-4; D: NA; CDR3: CASSFQQGVGEKLFF; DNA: TGTGCCAGCAGCTTCCAACAGGGCGTTGGTGAAAAACTGTTTTTT
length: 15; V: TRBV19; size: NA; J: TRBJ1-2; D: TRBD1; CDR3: CASSIGTGSSYGYTF; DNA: TGTGCCAGTAGTATTGGGACAGGCAGTTCTTATGGCTACACCTTC
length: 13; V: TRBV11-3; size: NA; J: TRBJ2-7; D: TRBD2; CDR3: CASSLVAGREQYF; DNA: TGTGCCAGCAGCTTAGTAGCGGGGCGCGAGCAGTACTTC
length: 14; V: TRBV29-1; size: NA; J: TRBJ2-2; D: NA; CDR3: CSVPGVGHTGELFF; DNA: TGCAGCGTTCCAGGGGTGGGTCACACCGGGGAGCTGTTTTTT
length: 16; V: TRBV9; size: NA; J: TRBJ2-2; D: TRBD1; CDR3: CASSADRNSNTGELFF; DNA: TGTGCCAGCAGCGCGGACAGGAACTCGAACACCGGGGAGCTGTTTTTT
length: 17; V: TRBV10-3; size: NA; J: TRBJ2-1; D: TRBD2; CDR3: CAISESGPAGGSNEQFF; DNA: TGTGCCATCAGTGAGTCTGGGCCAGCGGGGGGGTCTAATGAGCAGTTCTTC
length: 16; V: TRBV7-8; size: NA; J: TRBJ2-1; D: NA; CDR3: CASSLAGRSSYNEQFF; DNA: TGTGCCAGCAGCTTAGCAGGGAGAAGCTCCTACAATGAGCAGTTCTTC
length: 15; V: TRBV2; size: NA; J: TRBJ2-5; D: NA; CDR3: CASEEQGGGQETQYF; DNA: TGTGCCAGCGAAGAACAGGGAGGGGGACAAGAGACCCAGTACTTC
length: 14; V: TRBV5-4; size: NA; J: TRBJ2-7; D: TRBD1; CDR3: CASSSQTGKYEQYF; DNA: TGTGCCAGCAGCTCACAGACAGGGAAGTACGAGCAGTACTTC
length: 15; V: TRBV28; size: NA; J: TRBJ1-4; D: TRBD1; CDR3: CASSLDRGAGEKLFF; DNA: TGTGCCAGCAGCCTGGACAGGGGCGCTGGGGAAAAACTGTTTTTT
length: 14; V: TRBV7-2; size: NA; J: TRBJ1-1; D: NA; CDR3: CASSLLGGGTEAFF; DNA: TGTGCCAGCAGCTTACTCGGGGGGGGCACTGAAGCTTTCTTT
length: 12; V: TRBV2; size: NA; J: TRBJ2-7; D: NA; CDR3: CASGGRVYEQYF; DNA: TGTGCCAGCGGGGGCAGGGTGTACGAGCAGTACTTC
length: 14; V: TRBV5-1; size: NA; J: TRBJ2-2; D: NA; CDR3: CASSLARYPGELFF; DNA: TGCGCCAGCAGCTTGGCTAGATATCCCGGGGAGCTGTTTTTT
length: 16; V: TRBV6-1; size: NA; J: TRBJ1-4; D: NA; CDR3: CASSGTEGPTNEKLFF; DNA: TGTGCCAGCAGTGGTACGGAAGGCCCCACTAATGAAAAACTGTTTTTT
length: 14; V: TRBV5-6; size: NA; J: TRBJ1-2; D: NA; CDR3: CASSVQGIHYGYTF; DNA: TGTGCCAGCAGCGTTCAGGGGATACACTATGGCTACACCTTC
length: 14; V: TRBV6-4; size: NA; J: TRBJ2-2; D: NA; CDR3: CASSDSGDTGELFF; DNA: TGTGCCAGCAGTGACTCTGGCGATACCGGGGAGCTGTTTTTT
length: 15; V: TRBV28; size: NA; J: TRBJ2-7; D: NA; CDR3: CASNALQLGAHEQYF; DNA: TGTGCCAGCAATGCCCTCCAGTTGGGGGCTCACGAGCAGTACTTC
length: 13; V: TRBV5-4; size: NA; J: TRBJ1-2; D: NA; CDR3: CASNVRGIYGYTF; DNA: TGTGCCAGCAATGTCCGGGGAATATACGGCTACACCTTC
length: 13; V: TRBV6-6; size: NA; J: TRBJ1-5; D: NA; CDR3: CASSSQGNQPQHF; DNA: TGTGCCAGCAGTTCACAGGGCAATCAGCCCCAGCATTTT
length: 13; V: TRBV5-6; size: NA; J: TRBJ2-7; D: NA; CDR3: CASSLTESYEQYF; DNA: TGTGCCAGCAGCTTGACAGAATCCTACGAGCAGTACTTC